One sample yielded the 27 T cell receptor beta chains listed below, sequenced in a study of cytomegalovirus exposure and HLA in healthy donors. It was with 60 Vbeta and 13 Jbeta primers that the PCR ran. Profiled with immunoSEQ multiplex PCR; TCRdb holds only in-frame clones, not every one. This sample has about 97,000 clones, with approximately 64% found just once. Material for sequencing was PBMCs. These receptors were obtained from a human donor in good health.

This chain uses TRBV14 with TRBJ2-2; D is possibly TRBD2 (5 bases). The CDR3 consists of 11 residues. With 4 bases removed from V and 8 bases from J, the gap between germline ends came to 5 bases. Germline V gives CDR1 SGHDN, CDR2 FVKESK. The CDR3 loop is CASSRRGELFF. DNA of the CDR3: TGTGCCAGCAGCCGGAGGGGGGAGCTGTTTTTT.

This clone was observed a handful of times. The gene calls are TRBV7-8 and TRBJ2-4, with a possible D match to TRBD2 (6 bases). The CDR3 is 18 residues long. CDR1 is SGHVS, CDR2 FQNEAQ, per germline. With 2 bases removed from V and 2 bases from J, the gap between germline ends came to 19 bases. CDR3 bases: TGTGCCAGCAGCTTAACAGGACAACCCGGGGGATCCAAAAACATTCAGTACTTC. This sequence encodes CASSLTGQPGGSKNIQYF.

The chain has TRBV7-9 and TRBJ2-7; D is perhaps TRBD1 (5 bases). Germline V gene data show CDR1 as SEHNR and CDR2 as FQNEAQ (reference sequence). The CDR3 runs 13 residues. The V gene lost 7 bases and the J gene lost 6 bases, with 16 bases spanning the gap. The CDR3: CASKPLEGAEQYF. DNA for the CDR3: TGTGCCAGCAAACCCCTGGAAGGGGCCGAGCAGTACTTC.

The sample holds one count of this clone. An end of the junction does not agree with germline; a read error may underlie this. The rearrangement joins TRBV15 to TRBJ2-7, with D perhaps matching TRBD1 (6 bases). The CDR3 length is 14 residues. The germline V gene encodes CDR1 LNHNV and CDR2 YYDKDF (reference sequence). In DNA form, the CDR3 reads TGTGTCACCAGCAGAGACAGGAGGTACTACGAGCAGTACTTC. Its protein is CVTSRDRRYYEQYF. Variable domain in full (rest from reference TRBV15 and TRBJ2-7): DAMVIQNPRYQVTQFGKPVTLSCSQTLNHNVMYWYQQKSSQAPKLLFHYYDKDFNNEADTPDNFQSRRPNTSFCFLDIRSPGLGDTAMYLCVTSRDRRYYEQYFGPGTRLTVT.

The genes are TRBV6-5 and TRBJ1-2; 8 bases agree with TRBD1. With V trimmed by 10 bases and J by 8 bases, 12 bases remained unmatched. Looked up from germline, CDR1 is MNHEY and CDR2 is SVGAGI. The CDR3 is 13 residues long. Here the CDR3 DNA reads TGTGCCATCCACCGCACAGGGACAGGAGGCTACACCTTC. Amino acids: CAIHRTGTGGYTF.

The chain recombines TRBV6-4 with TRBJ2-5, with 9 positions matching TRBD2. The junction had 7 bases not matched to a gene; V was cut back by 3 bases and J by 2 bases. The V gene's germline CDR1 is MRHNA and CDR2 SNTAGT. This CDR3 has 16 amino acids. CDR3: CASSDNRLAGQETQYF. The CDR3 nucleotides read TGTGCCAGCAGTGATAATAGGCTAGCGGGACAAGAGACCCAGTACTTC.

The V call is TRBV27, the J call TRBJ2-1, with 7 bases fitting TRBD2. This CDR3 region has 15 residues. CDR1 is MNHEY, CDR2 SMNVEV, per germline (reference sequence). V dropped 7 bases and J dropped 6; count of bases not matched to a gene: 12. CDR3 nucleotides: TGTGCCAGCAATACCCTCAGCGGGATTGGCAATGAGCAGTTCTTC. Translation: CASNTLSGIGNEQFF.

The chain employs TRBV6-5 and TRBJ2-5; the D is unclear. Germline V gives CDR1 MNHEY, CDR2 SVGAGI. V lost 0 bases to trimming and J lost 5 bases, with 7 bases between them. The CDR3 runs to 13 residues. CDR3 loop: CASSYSPRETQYF. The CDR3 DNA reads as TGTGCCAGCAGTTACTCGCCTCGGGAGACCCAGTACTTC.

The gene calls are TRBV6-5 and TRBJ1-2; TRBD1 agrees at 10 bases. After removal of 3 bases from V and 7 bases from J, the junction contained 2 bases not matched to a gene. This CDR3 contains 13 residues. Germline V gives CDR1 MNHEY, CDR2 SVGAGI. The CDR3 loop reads CASSYDRGRGYTF. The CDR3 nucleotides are TGTGCCAGCAGTTATGACAGGGGGCGTGGCTACACCTTC.

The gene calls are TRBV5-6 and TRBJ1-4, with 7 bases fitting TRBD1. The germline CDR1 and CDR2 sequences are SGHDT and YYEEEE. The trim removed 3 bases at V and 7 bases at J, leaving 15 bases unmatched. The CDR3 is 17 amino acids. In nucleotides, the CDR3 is TGTGCCAGCAGCTGGACGAAACAGGGTACAGGGGTTGAAAAACTGTTTTTT. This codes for CASSWTKQGTGVEKLFF.

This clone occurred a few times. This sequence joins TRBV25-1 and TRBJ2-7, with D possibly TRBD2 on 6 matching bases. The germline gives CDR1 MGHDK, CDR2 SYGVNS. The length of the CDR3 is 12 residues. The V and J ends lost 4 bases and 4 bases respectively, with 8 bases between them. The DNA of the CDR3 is TGTGCCAGCAGTGTCGCGGGATACGAGCAGTACTTC. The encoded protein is CASSVAGYEQYF.

CDR3 sequence (DNA): TGTGCCAGCAGGGAATATACCAGGACACAAGAAAATGAAAAACTGTTTTTT. As protein: CASREYTRTQENEKLFF. The V and J genes are TRBV2 and TRBJ1-4; D may be TRBD1 (5 bases). Germline V gives CDR1 SNHLY, CDR2 FYNNEI. The CDR3 sequence is 17 residues long. Deletions cut 6 bases from V and 5 bases from J, with 22 bases between.

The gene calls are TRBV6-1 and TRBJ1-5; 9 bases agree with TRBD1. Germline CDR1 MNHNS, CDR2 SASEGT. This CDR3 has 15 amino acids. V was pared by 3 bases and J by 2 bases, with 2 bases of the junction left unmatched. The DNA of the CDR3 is TGTGCCAGCAGTGATTGGGACAGGGGCAATCAGCCCCAGCATTTT. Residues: CASSDWDRGNQPQHF.

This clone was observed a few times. The CDR3 protein is CSVTAFPIETKQETQYF. In DNA form, the CDR3 reads TGCAGCGTTACAGCCTTTCCGATTGAGACAAAACAAGAGACCCAGTACTTC. The rearrangement uses TRBV29-1 and TRBJ2-5; D gene unclear. V dropped 5 bases and J dropped 2 bases, with 24 bases sitting between them. This CDR3 is built from 17 residues. Germline CDR1 is SQVTM and CDR2 is ANQGSEA. The variable domain in full, completed from reference TRBV29-1 and TRBJ2-5, reads SAVISQKPSRDICQRGTSLTIQCQVDSQVTMMFWYRQQPGQSLTLIATANQGSEATYESGFVIDKFPISRPNLTFSTLTVSNMSPEDSSIYLCSVTAFPIETKQETQYFGPGTRLLVL.

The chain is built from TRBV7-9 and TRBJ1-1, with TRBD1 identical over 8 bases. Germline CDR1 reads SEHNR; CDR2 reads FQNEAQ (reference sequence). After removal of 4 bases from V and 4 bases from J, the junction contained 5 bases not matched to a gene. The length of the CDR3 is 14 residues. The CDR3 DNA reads TGTGCCAGCAGCTACGGACAGGGATCCACTGAAGCTTTCTTT. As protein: CASSYGQGSTEAFF.

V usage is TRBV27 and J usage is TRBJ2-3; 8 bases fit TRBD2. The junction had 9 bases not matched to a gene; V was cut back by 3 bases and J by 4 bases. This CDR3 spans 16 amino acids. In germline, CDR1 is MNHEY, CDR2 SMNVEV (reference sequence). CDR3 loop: CASSFLTGLVADTQYF. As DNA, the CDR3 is TGTGCCAGCAGTTTCTTAACGGGACTAGTAGCAGATACGCAGTATTTT.

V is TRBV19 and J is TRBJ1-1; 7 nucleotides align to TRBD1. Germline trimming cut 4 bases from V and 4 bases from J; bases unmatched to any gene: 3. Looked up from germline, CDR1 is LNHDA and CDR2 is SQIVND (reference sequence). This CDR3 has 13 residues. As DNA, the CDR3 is TGTGCCAGTAGTACTGCAGGGGGCACTGAAGCTTTCTTT. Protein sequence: CASSTAGGTEAFF. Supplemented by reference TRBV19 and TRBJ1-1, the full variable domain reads DGGITQSPKYLFRKEGQNVTLSCEQNLNHDAMYWYRQDPGQGLRLIYYSQIVNDFQKGDIAEGYSVSREKKESFPLTVTSAQKNPTAFYLCASSTAGGTEAFFGQGTRLTVV.

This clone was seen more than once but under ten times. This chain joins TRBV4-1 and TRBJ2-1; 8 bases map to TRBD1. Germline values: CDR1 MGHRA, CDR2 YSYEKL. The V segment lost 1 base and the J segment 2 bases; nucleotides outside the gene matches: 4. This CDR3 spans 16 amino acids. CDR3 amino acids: CASSQGQGQAYNEQFF. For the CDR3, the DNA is TGCGCCAGCAGCCAAGGGCAGGGACAGGCCTACAATGAGCAGTTCTTC.

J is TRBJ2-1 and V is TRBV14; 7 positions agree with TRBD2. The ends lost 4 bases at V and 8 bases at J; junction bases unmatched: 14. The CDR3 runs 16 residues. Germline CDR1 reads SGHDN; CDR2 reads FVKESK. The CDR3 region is CASSPTGTTGRYEQFF. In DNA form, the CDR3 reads TGTGCCAGCAGCCCTACCGGGACTACCGGAAGGTATGAGCAGTTCTTC.

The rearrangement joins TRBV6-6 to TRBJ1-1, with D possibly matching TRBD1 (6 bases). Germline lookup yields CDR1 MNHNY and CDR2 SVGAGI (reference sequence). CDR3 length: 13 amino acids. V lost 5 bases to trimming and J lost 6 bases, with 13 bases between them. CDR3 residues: CASSPQGVPEAFF. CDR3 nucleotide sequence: TGTGCCAGCAGTCCACAGGGAGTCCCTGAAGCTTTCTTT.

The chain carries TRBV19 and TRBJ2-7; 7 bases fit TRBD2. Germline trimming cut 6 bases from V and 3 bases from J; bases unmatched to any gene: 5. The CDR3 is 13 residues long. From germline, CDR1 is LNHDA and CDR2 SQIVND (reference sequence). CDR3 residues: CASSQGLRYEQYF. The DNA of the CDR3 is TGTGCCAGTAGCCAGGGACTACGCTACGAGCAGTACTTC.

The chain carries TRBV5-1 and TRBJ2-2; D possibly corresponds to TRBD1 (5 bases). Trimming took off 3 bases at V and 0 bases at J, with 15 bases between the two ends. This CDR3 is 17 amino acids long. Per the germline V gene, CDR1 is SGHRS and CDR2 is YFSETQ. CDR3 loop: CASSYPQVSANTGELFF. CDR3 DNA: TGCGCCAGCAGCTATCCACAGGTATCAGCGAACACCGGGGAGCTGTTTTTT. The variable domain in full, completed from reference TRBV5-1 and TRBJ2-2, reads KAGVTQTPRYLIKTRGQQVTLSCSPISGHRSVSWYQQTPGQGLQFLFEYFSETQRNKGNFPGRFSGRQFSNSRSEMNVSTLELGDSALYLCASSYPQVSANTGELFFGEGSRLTVL.

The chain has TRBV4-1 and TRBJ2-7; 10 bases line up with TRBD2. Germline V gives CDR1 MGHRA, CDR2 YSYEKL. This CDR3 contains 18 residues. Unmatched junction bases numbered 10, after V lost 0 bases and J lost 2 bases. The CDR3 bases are TGCGCCAGCAGCCAAGATTCCCCTCTAGCGGGAGCCGCCTACGAGCAGTACTTC. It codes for CASSQDSPLAGAAYEQYF.

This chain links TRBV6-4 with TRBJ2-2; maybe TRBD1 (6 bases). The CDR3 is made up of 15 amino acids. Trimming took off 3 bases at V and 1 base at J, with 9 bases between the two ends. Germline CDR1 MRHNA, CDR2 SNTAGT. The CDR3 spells CASSERQENTGELFF. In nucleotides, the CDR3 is TGTGCCAGCAGTGAAAGACAGGAGAACACCGGGGAGCTGTTTTTT.

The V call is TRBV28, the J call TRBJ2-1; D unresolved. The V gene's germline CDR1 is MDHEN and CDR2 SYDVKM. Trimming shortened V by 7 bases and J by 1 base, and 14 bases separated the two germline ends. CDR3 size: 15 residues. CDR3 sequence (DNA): TGTGCCAGCATCCTAAACAGAGAATCCTACAATGAGCAGTTCTTC. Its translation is CASILNRESYNEQFF.

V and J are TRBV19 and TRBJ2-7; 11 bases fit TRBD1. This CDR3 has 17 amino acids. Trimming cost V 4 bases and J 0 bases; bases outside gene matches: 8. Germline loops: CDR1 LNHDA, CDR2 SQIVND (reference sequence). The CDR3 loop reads CASSRGTGGRSSYEQYF. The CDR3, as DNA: TGTGCCAGTAGTAGGGGGACAGGGGGACGGAGCTCCTACGAGCAGTACTTC.

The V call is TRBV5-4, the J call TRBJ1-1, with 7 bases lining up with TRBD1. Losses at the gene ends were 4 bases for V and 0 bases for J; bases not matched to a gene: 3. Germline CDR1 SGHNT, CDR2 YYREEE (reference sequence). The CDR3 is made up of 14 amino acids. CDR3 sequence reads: CASSRGLMNTEAFF. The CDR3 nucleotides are TGTGCCAGCAGCAGGGGGCTCATGAACACTGAAGCTTTCTTT.